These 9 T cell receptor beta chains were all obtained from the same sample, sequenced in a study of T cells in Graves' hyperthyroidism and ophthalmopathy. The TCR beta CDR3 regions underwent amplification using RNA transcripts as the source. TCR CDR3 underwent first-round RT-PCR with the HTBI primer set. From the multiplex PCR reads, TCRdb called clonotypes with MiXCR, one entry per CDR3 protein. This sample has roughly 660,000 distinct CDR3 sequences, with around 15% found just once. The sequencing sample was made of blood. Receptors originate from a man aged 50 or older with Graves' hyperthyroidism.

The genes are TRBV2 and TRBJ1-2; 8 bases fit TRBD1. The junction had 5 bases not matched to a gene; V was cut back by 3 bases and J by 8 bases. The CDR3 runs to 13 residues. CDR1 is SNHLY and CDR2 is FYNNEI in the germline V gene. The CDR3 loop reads CASSETGEGGYTF. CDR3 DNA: TGTGCCAGCAGTGAGACAGGGGAAGGCGGCTACACCTTC.

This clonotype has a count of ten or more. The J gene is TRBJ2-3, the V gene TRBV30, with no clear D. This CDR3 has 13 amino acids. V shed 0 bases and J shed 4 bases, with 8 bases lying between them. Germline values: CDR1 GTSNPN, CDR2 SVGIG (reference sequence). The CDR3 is CAWSVRVADTQYF. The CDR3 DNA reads TGTGCCTGGAGTGTACGGGTGGCAGATACGCAGTATTTT.

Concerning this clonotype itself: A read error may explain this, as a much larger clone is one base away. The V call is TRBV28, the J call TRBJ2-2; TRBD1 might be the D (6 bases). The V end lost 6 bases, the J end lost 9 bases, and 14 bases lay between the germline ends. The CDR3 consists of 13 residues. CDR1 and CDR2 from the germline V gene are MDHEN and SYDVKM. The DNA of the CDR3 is TGTGCCAGCAGGTTACAGGGCCCCAGGGAGCTGTTTTTT. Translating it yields CASRLQGPRELFF.

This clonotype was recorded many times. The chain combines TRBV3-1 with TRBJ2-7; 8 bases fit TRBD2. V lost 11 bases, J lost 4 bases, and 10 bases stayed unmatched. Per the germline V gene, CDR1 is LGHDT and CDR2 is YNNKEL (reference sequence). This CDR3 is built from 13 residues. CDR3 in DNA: TGTGCCGCTCAAGCGGGAGAGAGGTACGAGCAGTACTTC. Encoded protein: CAAQAGERYEQYF.

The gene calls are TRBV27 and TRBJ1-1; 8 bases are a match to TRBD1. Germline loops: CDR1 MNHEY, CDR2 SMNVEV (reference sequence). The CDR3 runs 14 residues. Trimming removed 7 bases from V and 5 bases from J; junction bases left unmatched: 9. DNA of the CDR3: TGTGCCAGCACTAATTACAGGGGGGGAACTGAAGCTTTCTTT. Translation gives CASTNYRGGTEAFF.

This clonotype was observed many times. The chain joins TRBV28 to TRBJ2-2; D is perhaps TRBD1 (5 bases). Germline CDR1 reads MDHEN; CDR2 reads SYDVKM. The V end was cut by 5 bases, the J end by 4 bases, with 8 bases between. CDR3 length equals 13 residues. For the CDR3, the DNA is TGTGCCAGCAGTCTAGACAGCACCGGGGAGCTGTTTTTT. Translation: CASSLDSTGELFF. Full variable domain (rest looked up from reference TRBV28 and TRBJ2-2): DVKVTQSSRYLVKRTGEKVFLECVQDMDHENMFWYRQDPGLGLRLIYFSYDVKMKEKGDIPEGYSVSREKKERFSLILESASTNQTSMYLCASSLDSTGELFFGEGSRLTVL.

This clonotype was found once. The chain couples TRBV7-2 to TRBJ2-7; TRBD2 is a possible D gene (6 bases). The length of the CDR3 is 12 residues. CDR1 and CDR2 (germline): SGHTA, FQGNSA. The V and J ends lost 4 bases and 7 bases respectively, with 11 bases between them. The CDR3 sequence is CASSSTRWEQYF. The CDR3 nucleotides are TGTGCCAGCAGCTCGACTAGGTGGGAGCAGTACTTC. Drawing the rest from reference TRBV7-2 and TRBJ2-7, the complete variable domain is GAGVSQSPSNKVTEKGKDVELRCDPISGHTALYWYRQSLGQGLEFLIYFQGNSAPDKSGLPSDRFSAERTGGSVSTLTIQRTQQEDSAVYLCASSSTRWEQYFGPGTRLTVT.

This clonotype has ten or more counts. DNA of the CDR3: TGTGCCACCAGTAAACCGGGTAGCGCACACATCGGGGAGCTGTTTTTT. Protein sequence: CATSKPGSAHIGELFF. The genes are TRBV24-1 and TRBJ2-2; D is possibly TRBD2 (5 bases). Germline V gene lookup returns CDR1 KGHDR and CDR2 SFDVKD. The CDR3 sequence is 16 residues long. Deletions cut 6 bases from V and 7 bases from J, with 20 bases between.

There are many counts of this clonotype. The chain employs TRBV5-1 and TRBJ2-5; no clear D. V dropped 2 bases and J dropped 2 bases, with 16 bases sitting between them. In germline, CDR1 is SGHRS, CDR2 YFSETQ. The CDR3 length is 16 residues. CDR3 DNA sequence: TGCGCCAGCAGCTTATCAGCGCGGAGCCGGCAAGAGACCCAGTACTTC. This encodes CASSLSARSRQETQYF.